One sample yielded the 22 T cell receptor beta chains listed below, sequenced in a study of T cell responses to AZD1222 COVID-19 vaccine. TCRdb's table, derived via immunoSEQ multiplex PCR, lists solely in-frame clones and lacks some. This sample has about 85,000 clones, with 80% to 90% found just once. The material sequenced was peripheral blood, taken on day 0 of AZD1222 vaccination. All receptors come from an adult in good health.

The J gene is TRBJ2-1, the V gene TRBV27, with a tentative D call TRBD1 (8 bases). This CDR3 spans 14 amino acids. Per the germline V gene, CDR1 is MNHEY and CDR2 is SMNVEV (reference sequence). Trimming removed 5 bases from V and 7 bases from J, with 15 bases in between. The CDR3 region has the DNA TGTGCCAGCAGTCTACAGGGGGGGTGGAATGAGCAGTTCTTC. Amino acid sequence: CASSLQGGWNEQFF.

In its sample, this clone was seen a few times. V is TRBV4-2 and J is TRBJ1-6, with 8 nucleotides matching TRBD1. The CDR3 consists of 15 residues. Trimming took 4 bases from V and 9 from J; bases not matched to a gene: 8. CDR1 is LGHNA and CDR2 is YNFKEQ in the germline V gene. The CDR3 loop is CASSPGTGQSSPLHF. CDR3 in DNA: TGTGCCAGCAGCCCGGGGACAGGTCAGAGTTCACCCCTCCACTTT.

The chain joins TRBV19 to TRBJ1-1; possibly TRBD1 for D (5 bases). V gave up 2 bases and J gave up 10 bases, with 14 bases separating them. Germline CDR1 is LNHDA and CDR2 is SQIVND (reference sequence). The CDR3 is 13 residues long. This chain's CDR3 is CASSITRYGGAFF. The DNA for the CDR3 is TGTGCCAGTAGTATAACAAGATACGGGGGAGCTTTCTTT.

CDR3 loop: CASSPVQAPLNTEAFF. CDR3 DNA: TGTGCCAGCAGCCCCGTGCAGGCACCTCTGAACACTGAAGCTTTCTTT. The chain links TRBV5-4 to TRBJ1-1; D gene ambiguous. Germline V gene lookup returns CDR1 SGHNT and CDR2 YYREEE (reference sequence). Trimming removed 4 bases from V and 0 bases from J, with 16 bases in between. The CDR3 has 16 amino acids.

The chain joins TRBV15 to TRBJ2-7, with 9 positions matching TRBD1. Looked up from germline, CDR1 is LNHNV and CDR2 is YYDKDF (reference sequence). V trimming: 7 bases; J trimming: 1 base; junction bases outside the gene matches: 8. This CDR3 is 15 amino acids long. CDR3 sequence reads: CATTTGQGRSYEQYF. The DNA for the CDR3 is TGTGCCACCACTACGGGACAGGGACGGTCCTACGAGCAGTACTTC.

This sequence joins TRBV28 and TRBJ1-3; TRBD1 aligns across 7 bases. Unmatched junction bases numbered 7, after V lost 2 bases and J lost 0 bases. Germline CDR1 reads MDHEN; CDR2 reads SYDVKM. The CDR3 is 17 residues long. CDR3 bases: TGTGCCAGCAGTTTAATGACAGGGCAATACTCTGGAAACACCATATATTTT. It yields the protein CASSLMTGQYSGNTIYF. Together with reference TRBV28 and TRBJ1-3, the CDR3 gives the full variable domain: DVKVTQSSRYLVKRTGEKVFLECVQDMDHENMFWYRQDPGLGLRLIYFSYDVKMKEKGDIPEGYSVSREKKERFSLILESASTNQTSMYLCASSLMTGQYSGNTIYFGEGSWLTVV.

This clone was counted once. The chain employs TRBV3-1 (or the pseudogene TRBV3-2) and TRBJ2-1, with D perhaps matching TRBD2 (6 bases). V lost 6 bases to trimming and J lost 0 bases, with 15 bases between them. CDR1 and CDR2 (germline): LGHDT, YNNKEL (reference sequence). The CDR3 contains 16 residues. The CDR3 DNA is TGTGCCAGCAGTCCCTGGAGGGAGAGCTCCTACAATGAGCAGTTCTTC. Protein product: CASSPWRESSYNEQFF.

The chain uses TRBV9 and TRBJ1-2; D is perhaps TRBD1 (5 bases). Deletions cut 4 bases from V and 6 bases from J, with 16 bases between. The germline V gene encodes CDR1 SGDLS and CDR2 YYNGEE. The CDR3 loop spans 14 amino acids. The CDR3 region is CASSPLLGGDGYTF. The CDR3 coding sequence is TGTGCCAGCAGCCCGCTACTAGGAGGGGATGGCTACACCTTC. The full variable domain, in which reference TRBV9 and TRBJ1-2 provide the parts outside the CDR3, is DSGVTQTPKHLITATGQRVTLRCSPRSGDLSVYWYQQSLDQGLQFLIQYYNGEERAKGNILERFSAQQFPDLHSELNLSSLELGDSALYFCASSPLLGGDGYTFGSGTRLTVV.

The J gene is TRBJ2-2, the V gene TRBV30; 10 nucleotides match TRBD1. Germline lookup yields CDR1 GTSNPN and CDR2 SVGIG (reference sequence). With 3 bases clipped from V and 1 base from J, the junction kept 2 bases outside the gene matches. The CDR3 is made up of 15 amino acids. This CDR3 reads CAWSRDRGNTGELFF. DNA for the CDR3: TGTGCCTGGAGCAGGGACAGGGGGAACACCGGGGAGCTGTTTTTT. The full variable domain, rest sourced from reference TRBV30 and TRBJ2-2, is SQTIHQWPATLVQPVGSPLSLECTVEGTSNPNLYWYRQAAGRGLQLLFYSVGIGQISSEVPQNLSASRPQDRQFILSSKKLLLSDSGFYLCAWSRDRGNTGELFFGEGSRLTVL.

The chain carries TRBV5-1 and TRBJ1-3; no reliable D call. This CDR3 has 15 residues. Germline CDR1 is SGHRS and CDR2 is YFSETQ. V was clipped by 2 bases and J by 0 bases, with 9 bases between them. CDR3 nucleotide sequence: TGCGCCAGCAGCTTCAGCGCCAGCTCTGGAAACACCATATATTTT. It is translated as CASSFSASSGNTIYF.

This chain uses TRBV19 with TRBJ2-2; D assignment may be TRBD1 or TRBD2 (5 bases each). The V gene lost 0 bases and the J gene lost 7 bases, with 18 bases spanning the gap. The CDR3 runs 17 residues. Germline V gives CDR1 LNHDA, CDR2 SQIVND (reference sequence). CDR3 DNA sequence: TGTGCCAGTAGTATAGATCGGGGCGGGCGGGTCGGCGGGGAGCTGTTTTTT. Translation: CASSIDRGGRVGGELFF.

In DNA form, the CDR3 reads TGTGCCAGCAGCGCGGGACAGGGTTCAGGGTACCAGCCCCAGCATTTT. It codes for CASSAGQGSGYQPQHF. The V gene is TRBV9, the J gene TRBJ1-5; 9 bases align to TRBD1. Per germline, CDR1 SGDLS and CDR2 YYNGEE. V dropped 3 bases and J dropped 7; count of bases not matched to a gene: 11. CDR3 length: 16 amino acids.

The genes are TRBV5-5 and TRBJ1-4, with D uncertain. This CDR3 has 14 amino acids. Trimming left V 0 bases short and J 1 base short, with 4 bases between. Germline values: CDR1 SGHKS, CDR2 YYEKEE (reference sequence). CDR3: CASSLDGTNEKLFF. As DNA, the CDR3 is TGTGCCAGCAGCTTGGACGGAACTAATGAAAAACTGTTTTTT.

The count of this clone is one. V is TRBV2 and J is TRBJ1-4; D is uncertain. Trimming shortened V by 5 bases and J by 3 bases, and 10 bases separated the two germline ends. CDR1 SNHLY and CDR2 FYNNEI come from the germline V gene. This CDR3 is 14 amino acids long. DNA of the CDR3: TGTGCCAGCAGTCGGAATCGGGCTAATGAAAAACTGTTTTTT. The encoded protein is CASSRNRANEKLFF.

The V and J genes are TRBV9 and TRBJ2-3; 7 bases map to TRBD2. V lost 0 bases and J lost 6; bases outside the gene matches: 13. CDR3 length equals 17 residues. Germline values: CDR1 SGDLS, CDR2 YYNGEE. The CDR3 here is CASSVATRTSGSDTQYF. CDR3 in DNA: TGTGCCAGCAGCGTAGCTACTAGGACTAGTGGTTCGGATACGCAGTATTTT.

J is TRBJ1-1 and V is TRBV10-3; D remains unclear. Germline-derived CDR1 and CDR2 are ENHRY and SYGVKD. The CDR3 is 14 amino acids. Trimming took off 0 bases at V and 0 bases at J, with 5 bases between the two ends. CDR3 region: CAISESVMNTEAFF. Written as DNA, the CDR3 is TGTGCCATCAGTGAGTCAGTAATGAACACTGAAGCTTTCTTT.

J is TRBJ2-7 and V is TRBV3-1 (or the pseudogene TRBV3-2), with D tentatively TRBD2 (6 bases). V was shortened by 1 base and J by 4 bases, with 17 bases between the two germline ends. CDR1 is LGHDT, CDR2 YNNKEL, per germline (reference sequence). The CDR3 covers 16 residues. The chain's CDR3 is CASSQVAGSGMYEQYF. The CDR3, as DNA: TGTGCCAGCAGCCAAGTGGCTGGTAGCGGCATGTACGAGCAGTACTTC.

The chain combines TRBV18 with TRBJ2-7, with a weak D call TRBD1 (6 bases). Per germline, CDR1 KGHSH and CDR2 LQKENI. V was pared by 1 base and J by 5 bases, with 15 bases between. This CDR3 has 15 amino acids. DNA of the CDR3: TGTGCCAGCTCACCACTTTTACAGGGCGGTAACGAGCAGTACTTC. Protein sequence: CASSPLLQGGNEQYF.

The J gene is TRBJ2-2, the V gene TRBV11-2; 7 bases align to TRBD2. The ends lost 10 bases at V and 2 bases at J; junction bases unmatched: 10. Germline CDR1 SGHAT, CDR2 FQNNGV. This CDR3 comprises 15 residues. The CDR3 protein is CATRRGGSNTGELFF. CDR3 in DNA: TGTGCCACCCGGAGGGGAGGGAGCAACACCGGGGAGCTGTTTTTT.

This chain connects TRBV24-1 to TRBJ2-1; 10 positions match TRBD2. V was pared by 7 bases and J by 10 bases, with 15 bases of the junction left unmatched. The CDR3 contains 16 residues. CDR1 is KGHDR, CDR2 SFDVKD, per germline. The CDR3 loop is CATRDGGLAGAREQFF. The CDR3 nucleotides read TGTGCCACCAGGGACGGCGGGCTAGCGGGAGCGCGGGAGCAGTTCTTC.

This rearrangement joins TRBV5-5 to TRBJ1-4, with no clear D. Germline V CDR1 and CDR2: SGHKS, YYEKEE (reference sequence). The CDR3 consists of 16 residues. Trimming shortened V by 4 bases and J by 3 bases, and 16 bases separated the two germline ends. CDR3 sequence (DNA): TGTGCCAGCAGCCCGACTACAACGCAATCTAATGAAAAACTGTTTTTT. Translation gives CASSPTTTQSNEKLFF.

V gene TRBV20-1 combines with J gene TRBJ1-2; D possibly corresponds to TRBD1 (5 bases). The CDR3 loop spans 11 amino acids. The ends were cut back, 7 bases at V and 4 bases at J, with 10 bases in the middle. From germline, CDR1 is DFQATT and CDR2 SNEGSKA (reference sequence). The CDR3 is CSVWGTYGYTF. CDR3 in DNA: TGCAGTGTCTGGGGGACCTATGGCTACACCTTC.